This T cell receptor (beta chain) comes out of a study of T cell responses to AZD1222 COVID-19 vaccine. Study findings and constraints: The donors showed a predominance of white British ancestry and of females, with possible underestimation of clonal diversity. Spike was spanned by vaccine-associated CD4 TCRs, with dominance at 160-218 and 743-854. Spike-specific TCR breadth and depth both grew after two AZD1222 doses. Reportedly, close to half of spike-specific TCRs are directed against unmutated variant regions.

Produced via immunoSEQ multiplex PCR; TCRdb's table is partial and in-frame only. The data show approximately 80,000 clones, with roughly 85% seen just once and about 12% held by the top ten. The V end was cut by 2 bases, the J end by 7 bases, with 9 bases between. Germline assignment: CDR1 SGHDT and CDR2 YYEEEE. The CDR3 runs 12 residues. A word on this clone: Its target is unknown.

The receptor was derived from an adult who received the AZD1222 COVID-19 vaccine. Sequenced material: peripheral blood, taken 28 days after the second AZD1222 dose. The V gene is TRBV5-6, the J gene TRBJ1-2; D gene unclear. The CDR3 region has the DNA TGTGCCAGCAGCTTCGGAGGGAGTGGCTACACCTTC. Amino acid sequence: CASSFGGSGYTF.